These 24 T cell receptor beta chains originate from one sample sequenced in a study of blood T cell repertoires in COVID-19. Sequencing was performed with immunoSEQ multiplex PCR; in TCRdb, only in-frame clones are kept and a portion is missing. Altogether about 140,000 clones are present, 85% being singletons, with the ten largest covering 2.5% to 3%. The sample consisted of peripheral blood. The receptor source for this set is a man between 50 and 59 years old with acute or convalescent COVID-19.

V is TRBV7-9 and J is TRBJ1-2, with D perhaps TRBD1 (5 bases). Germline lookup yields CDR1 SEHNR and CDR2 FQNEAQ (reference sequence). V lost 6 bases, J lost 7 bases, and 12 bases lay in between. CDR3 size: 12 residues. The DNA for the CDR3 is TGTGCCAGCAGTCCCGACAGAATTGGCTACACCTTC. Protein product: CASSPDRIGYTF. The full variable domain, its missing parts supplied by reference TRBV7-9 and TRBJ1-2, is DTGVSQNPRHKITKRGQNVTFRCDPISEHNRLYWYRQTLGQGPEFLTYFQNEAQLEKSRLLSDRFSAERPKGSFSTLEIQRTEQGDSAMYLCASSPDRIGYTFGSGTRLTVV.

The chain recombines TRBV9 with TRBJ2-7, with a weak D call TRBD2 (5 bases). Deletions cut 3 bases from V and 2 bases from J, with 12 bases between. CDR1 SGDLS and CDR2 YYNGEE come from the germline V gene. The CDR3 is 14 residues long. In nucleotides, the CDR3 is TGTGCCAGCAGCGAGGGAGCGGAGGCCTACGAGCAGTACTTC. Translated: CASSEGAEAYEQYF.

The DNA for the CDR3 is TGTGCCAGCAGTTACTCCGGGCGGGGCTATGGCTACACCTTC. Translating it yields CASSYSGRGYGYTF. This rearrangement joins TRBV27 to TRBJ1-2, with D uncertain. The V gene's germline CDR1 is MNHEY and CDR2 SMNVEV (reference sequence). The CDR3 has 14 residues. Trimming took off 4 bases at V and 4 bases at J, with 13 bases between the two ends.

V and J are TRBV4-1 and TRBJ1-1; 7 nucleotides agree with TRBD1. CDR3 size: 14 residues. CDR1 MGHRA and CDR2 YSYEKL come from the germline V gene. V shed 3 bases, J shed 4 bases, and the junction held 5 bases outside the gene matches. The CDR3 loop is CASSQVQGSTEAFF. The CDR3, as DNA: TGCGCCAGCAGCCAGGTACAGGGGAGCACTGAAGCTTTCTTT.

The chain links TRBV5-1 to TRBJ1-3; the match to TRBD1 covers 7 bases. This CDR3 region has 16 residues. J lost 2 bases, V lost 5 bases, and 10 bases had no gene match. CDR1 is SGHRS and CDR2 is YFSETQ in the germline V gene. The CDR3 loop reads CASRYNTGDPGNTIYF. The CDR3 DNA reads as TGCGCCAGCAGATATAACACAGGGGATCCTGGAAACACCATATATTTT.

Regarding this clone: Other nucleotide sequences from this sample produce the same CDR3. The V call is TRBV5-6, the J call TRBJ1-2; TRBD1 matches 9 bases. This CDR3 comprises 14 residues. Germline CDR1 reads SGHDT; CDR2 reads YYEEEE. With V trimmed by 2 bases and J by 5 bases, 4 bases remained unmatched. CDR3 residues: CASSFGTGNYGYTF. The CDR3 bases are TGTGCCAGCAGCTTCGGGACAGGGAATTATGGCTACACCTTC.

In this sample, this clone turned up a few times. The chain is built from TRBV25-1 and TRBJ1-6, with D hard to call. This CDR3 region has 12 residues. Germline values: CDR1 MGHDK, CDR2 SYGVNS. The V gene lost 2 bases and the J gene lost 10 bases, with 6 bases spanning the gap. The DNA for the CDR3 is TGTGCCAGCAGTGAACACCGGTCACCCCTCCACTTT. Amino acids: CASSEHRSPLHF.

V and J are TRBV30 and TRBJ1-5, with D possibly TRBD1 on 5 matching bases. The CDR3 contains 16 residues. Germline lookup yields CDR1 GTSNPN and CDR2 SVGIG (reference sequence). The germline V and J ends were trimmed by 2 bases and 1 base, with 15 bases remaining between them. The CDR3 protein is CAWSPPRRESNQPQHF. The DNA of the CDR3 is TGTGCCTGGAGTCCCCCACGCAGGGAAAGCAATCAGCCCCAGCATTTT.

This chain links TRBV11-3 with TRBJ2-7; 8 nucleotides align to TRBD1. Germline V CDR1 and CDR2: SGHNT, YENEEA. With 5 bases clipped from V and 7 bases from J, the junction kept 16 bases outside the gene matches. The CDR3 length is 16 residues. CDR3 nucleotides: TGTGCCAGCAGCCCAGAGAGTGGGACAGGACGCCGAGAGCAGTACTTC. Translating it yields CASSPESGTGRREQYF.

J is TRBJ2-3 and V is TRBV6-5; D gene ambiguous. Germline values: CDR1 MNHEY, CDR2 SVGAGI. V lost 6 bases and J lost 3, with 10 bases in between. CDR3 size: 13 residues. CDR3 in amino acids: CASRRHGTDTQYF. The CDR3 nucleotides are TGTGCCAGCAGGCGTCACGGTACAGATACGCAGTATTTT.

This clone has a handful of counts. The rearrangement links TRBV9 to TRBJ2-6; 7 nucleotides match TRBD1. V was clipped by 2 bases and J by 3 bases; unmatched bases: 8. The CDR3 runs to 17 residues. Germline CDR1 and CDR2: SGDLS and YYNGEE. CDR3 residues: CASSVSQGIGGANVLTF. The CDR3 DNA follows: TGTGCCAGCAGCGTTTCACAGGGGATAGGTGGGGCCAACGTCCTGACTTTC. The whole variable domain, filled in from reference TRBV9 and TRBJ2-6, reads DSGVTQTPKHLITATGQRVTLRCSPRSGDLSVYWYQQSLDQGLQFLIQYYNGEERAKGNILERFSAQQFPDLHSELNLSSLELGDSALYFCASSVSQGIGGANVLTFGAGSRLTVL.

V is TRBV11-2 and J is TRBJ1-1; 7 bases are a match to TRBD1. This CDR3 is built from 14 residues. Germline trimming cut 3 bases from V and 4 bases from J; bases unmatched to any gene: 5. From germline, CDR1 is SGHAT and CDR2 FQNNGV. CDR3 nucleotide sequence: TGTGCCAGCAGCTTGGGGACAGCCTTCACTGAAGCTTTCTTT. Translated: CASSLGTAFTEAFF.

DNA for the CDR3: TGTGCCAGTAGTATCGTACGCCGGGGACTTTTGAACACTGAAGCTTTCTTT. Its protein product is CASSIVRRGLLNTEAFF. The genes are TRBV19 and TRBJ1-1; a possible D gene is TRBD1 (5 bases). This CDR3 is 17 amino acids long. V was shortened by 3 bases and J by 0 bases, with 17 bases between the two germline ends. Germline V gene lookup returns CDR1 LNHDA and CDR2 SQIVND (reference sequence).

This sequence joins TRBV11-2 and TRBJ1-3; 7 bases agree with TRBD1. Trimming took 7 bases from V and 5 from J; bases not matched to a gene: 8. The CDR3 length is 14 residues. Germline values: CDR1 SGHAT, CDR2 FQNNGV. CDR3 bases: TGTGCCAGCACCGACAGGGCGAGGAGAAACACCATATATTTT. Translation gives CASTDRARRNTIYF.

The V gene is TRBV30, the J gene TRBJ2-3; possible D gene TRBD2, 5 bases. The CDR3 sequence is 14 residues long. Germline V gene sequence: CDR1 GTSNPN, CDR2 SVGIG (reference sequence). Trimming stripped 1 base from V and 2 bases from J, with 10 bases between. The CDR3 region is CAWSAASPTDTQYF. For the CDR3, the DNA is TGTGCCTGGAGTGCTGCTAGCCCCACAGATACGCAGTATTTT. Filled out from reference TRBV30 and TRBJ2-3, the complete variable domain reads SQTIHQWPATLVQPVGSPLSLECTVEGTSNPNLYWYRQAAGRGLQLLFYSVGIGQISSEVPQNLSASRPQDRQFILSSKKLLLSDSGFYLCAWSAASPTDTQYFGPGTRLTVL.

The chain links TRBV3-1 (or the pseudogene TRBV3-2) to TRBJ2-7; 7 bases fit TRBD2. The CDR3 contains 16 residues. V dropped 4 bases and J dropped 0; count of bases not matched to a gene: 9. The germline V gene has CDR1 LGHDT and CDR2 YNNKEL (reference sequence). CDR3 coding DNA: TGTGCCAGCAGCCCTCGGGGGAGGGCGATCTCCTACGAGCAGTACTTC. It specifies CASSPRGRAISYEQYF.

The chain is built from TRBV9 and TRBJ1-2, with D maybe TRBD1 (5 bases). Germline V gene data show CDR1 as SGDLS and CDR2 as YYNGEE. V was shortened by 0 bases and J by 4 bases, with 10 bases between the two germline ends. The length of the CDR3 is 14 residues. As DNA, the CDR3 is TGTGCCAGCAGCGTAGCCGGAGGGGCCTATGGCTACACCTTC. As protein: CASSVAGGAYGYTF. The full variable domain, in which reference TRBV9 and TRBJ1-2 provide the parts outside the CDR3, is DSGVTQTPKHLITATGQRVTLRCSPRSGDLSVYWYQQSLDQGLQFLIQYYNGEERAKGNILERFSAQQFPDLHSELNLSSLELGDSALYFCASSVAGGAYGYTFGSGTRLTVV.

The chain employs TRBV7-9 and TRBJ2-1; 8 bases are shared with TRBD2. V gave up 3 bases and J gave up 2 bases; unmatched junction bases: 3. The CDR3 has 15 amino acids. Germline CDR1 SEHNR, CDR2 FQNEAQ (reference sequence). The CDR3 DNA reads TGTGCCAGCAGCTTTACAGCGGGAGCCTACAATGAGCAGTTCTTC. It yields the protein CASSFTAGAYNEQFF.

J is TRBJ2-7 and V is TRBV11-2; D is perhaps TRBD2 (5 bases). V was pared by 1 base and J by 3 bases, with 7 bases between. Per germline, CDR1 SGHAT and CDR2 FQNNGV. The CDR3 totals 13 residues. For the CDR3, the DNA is TGTGCCAGCAGCTTAGCACGGGACTACGAGCAGTACTTC. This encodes CASSLARDYEQYF.

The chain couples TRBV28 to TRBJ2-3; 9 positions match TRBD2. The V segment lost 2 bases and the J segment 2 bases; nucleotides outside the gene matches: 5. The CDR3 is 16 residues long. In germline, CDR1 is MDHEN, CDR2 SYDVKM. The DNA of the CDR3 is TGTGCCAGCAGTTTAGCTCTAGCGGGGATCACAGATACGCAGTATTTT. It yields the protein CASSLALAGITDTQYF.

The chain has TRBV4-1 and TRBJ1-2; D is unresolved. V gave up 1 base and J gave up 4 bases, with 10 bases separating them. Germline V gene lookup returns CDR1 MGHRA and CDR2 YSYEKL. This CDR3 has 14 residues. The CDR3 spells CASSQVLGSYGYTF. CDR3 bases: TGCGCCAGCAGCCAAGTACTAGGGAGCTATGGCTACACCTTC.

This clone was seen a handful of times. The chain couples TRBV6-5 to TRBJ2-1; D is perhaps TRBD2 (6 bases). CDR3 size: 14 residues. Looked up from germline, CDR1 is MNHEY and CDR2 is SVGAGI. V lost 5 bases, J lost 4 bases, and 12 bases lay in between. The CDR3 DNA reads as TGTGCCAGCAGTCGACGGGAGAGTTACAATGAGCAGTTCTTC. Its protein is CASSRRESYNEQFF.

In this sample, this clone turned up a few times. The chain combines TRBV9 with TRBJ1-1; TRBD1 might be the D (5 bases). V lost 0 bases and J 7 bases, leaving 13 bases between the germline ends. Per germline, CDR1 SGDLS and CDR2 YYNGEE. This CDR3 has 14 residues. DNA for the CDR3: TGTGCCAGCAGCGTAGGCCCCCGCGGGGGTGAAGCTTTCTTT. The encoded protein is CASSVGPRGGEAFF. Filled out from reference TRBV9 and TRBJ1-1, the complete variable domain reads DSGVTQTPKHLITATGQRVTLRCSPRSGDLSVYWYQQSLDQGLQFLIQYYNGEERAKGNILERFSAQQFPDLHSELNLSSLELGDSALYFCASSVGPRGGEAFFGQGTRLTVV.

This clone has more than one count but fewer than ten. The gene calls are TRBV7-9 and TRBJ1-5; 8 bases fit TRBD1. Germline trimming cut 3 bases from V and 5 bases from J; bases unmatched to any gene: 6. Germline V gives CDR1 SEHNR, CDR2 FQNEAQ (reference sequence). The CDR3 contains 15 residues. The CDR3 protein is CASSFGQGIDQPQHF. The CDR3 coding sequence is TGTGCCAGCAGCTTCGGACAGGGAATCGATCAGCCCCAGCATTTT.